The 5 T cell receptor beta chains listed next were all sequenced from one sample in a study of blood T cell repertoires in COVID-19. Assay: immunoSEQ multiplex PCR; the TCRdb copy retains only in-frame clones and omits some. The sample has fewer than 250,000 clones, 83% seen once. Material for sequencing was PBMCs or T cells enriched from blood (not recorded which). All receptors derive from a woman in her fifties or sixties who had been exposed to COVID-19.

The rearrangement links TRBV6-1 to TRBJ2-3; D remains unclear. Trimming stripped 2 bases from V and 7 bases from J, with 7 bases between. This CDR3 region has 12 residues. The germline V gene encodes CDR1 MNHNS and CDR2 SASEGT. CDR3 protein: CASSETRNTQYF. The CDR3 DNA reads TGTGCCAGCAGTGAAACGAGGAATACGCAGTATTTT.

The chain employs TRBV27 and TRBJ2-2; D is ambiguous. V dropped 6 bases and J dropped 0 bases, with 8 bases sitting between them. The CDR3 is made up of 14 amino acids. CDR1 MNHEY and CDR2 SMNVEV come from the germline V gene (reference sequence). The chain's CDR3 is CASRYNTNTGELFF. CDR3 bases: TGTGCCAGCAGATACAACACGAACACCGGGGAGCTGTTTTTT.

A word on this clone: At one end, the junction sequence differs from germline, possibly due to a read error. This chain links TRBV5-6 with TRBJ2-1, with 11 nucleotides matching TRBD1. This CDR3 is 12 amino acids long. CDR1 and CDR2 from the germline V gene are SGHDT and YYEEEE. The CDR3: CASSLLGDRGVF. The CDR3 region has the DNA TGTGCCAGCAGCTTGCTGGGGGACAGGGGGGTCTTC.

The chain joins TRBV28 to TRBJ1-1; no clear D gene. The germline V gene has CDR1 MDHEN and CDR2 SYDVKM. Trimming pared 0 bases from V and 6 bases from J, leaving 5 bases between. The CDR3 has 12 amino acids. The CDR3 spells CASSLWAAEAFF. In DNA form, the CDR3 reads TGTGCCAGCAGTTTATGGGCGGCTGAAGCTTTCTTT.

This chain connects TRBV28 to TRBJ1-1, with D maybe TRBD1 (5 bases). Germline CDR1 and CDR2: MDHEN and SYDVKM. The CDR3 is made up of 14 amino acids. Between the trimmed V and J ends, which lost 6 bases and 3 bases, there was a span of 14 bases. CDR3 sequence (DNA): TGTGCCAGCAGCCCGGCAGGGAGGCACACTGAAGCTTTCTTT. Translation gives CASSPAGRHTEAFF.